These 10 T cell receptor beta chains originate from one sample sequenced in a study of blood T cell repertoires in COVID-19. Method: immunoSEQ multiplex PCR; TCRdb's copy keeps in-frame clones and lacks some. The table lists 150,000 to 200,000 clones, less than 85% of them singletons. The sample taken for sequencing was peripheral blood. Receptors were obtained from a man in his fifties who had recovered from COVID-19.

In DNA, the CDR3 is TGCAGTGCTAGTTTGGGACAGTATTTTGCGGGGAACACTGAAGCTTTCTTT. It translates to CSASLGQYFAGNTEAFF. The chain recombines TRBV20-1 with TRBJ1-1, with 7 bases fitting TRBD1. V shed 3 bases and J 1 base; nucleotides not matched to a gene: 14. The CDR3 loop spans 17 amino acids. Germline V lookup: CDR1 DFQATT, CDR2 SNEGSKA (reference sequence).

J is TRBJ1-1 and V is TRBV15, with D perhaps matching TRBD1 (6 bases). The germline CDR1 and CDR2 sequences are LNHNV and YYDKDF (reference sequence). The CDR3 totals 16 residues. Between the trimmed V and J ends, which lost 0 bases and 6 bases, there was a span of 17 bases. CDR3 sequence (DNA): TGTGCCACCAGCAGAGATGGTTACCCGGGGGGCCCTGAAGCTTTCTTT. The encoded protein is CATSRDGYPGGPEAFF.

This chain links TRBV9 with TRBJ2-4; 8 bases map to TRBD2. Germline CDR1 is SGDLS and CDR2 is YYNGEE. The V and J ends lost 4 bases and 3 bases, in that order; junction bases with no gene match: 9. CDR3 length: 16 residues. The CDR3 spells CASSPGVTSGKNIQYF. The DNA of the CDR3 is TGTGCCAGCAGCCCGGGGGTAACTAGCGGCAAAAACATTCAGTACTTC.

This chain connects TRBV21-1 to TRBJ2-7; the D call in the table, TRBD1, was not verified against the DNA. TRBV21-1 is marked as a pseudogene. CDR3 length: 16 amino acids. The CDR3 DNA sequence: TGTGCCAGCAGCGAAAGTCACCAACCGGGACAGGGGAACCAGTACTTC. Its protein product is CASSESHQPGQGNQYF.

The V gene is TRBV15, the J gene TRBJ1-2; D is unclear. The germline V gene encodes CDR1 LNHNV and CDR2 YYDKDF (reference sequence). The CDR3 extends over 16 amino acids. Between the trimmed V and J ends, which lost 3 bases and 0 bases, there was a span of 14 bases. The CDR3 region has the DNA TGTGCCACCAGCAGGGGAGAGGGCCGCTCTAACTATGGCTACACCTTC. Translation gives CATSRGEGRSNYGYTF.

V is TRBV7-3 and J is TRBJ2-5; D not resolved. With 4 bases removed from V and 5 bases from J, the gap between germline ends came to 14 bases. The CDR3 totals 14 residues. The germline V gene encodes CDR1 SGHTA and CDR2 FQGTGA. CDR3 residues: CASSSESAAETQYF. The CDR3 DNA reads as TGTGCCAGCAGCTCCGAGTCGGCGGCTGAGACCCAGTACTTC.

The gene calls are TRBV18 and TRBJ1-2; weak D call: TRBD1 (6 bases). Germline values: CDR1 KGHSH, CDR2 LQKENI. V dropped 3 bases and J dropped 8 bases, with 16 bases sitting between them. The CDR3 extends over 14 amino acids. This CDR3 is CASSPINRDDGYTF. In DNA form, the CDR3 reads TGTGCCAGCTCACCTATCAACAGGGATGACGGCTACACCTTC.

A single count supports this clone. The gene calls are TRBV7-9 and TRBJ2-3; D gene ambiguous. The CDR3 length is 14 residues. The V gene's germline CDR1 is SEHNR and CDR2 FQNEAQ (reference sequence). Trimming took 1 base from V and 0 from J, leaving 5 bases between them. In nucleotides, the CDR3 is TGTGCCAGCAGCTTAGTCGGGAGCACAGATACGCAGTATTTT. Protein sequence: CASSLVGSTDTQYF.

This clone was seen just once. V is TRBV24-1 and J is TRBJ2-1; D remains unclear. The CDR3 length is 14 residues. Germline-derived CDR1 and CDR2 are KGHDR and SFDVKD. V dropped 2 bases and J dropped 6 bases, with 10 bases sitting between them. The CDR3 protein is CATSDSRLRNEQFF. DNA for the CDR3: TGTGCCACCAGTGATTCCAGACTTCGCAATGAGCAGTTCTTC.

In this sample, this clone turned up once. CDR3 nucleotide sequence: TGTGCCAGCAGTGTCGATGCTAGCGGGAGCAGATACGAGCAGTACTTC. It encodes CASSVDASGSRYEQYF. V and J are TRBV6-4 and TRBJ2-7, with TRBD2 matching 10 bases. The V segment lost 4 bases and the J segment 4 bases; nucleotides outside the gene matches: 10. Germline V gene data show CDR1 as MRHNA and CDR2 as SNTAGT. CDR3 length: 16 amino acids.